This T cell receptor (beta chain) derives from a study of beta chain features in type 1 diabetes. Overall study results and limits: Overrepresentation of cells with high TCR expression could result from cDNA sequencing.

The CDR3 contains 14 residues. The germline V and J ends were trimmed by 3 bases and 3 bases, with 7 bases remaining between them. Germline V gene sequence: CDR1 SGHRS, CDR2 YFSETQ. Of the isolated RNA, all was reverse transcribed, and so the sequenced material was expressed TCRB transcripts. Using immunoSEQ multiplex PCR, the repertoire was profiled, and TCRdb retains in-frame clones only, with some absent. The sample contains over 700,000 clones, roughly 17% of which appear only once. Points on this clone: Its specificity is unknown.

J is TRBJ2-6 and V is TRBV5-1; D is unresolved. The sequencing sample was made of naive CD4+ T cells from blood. The sequence derives from a woman younger than 35 in good health. Here the CDR3 DNA reads TGCGCCAGCAGCTCCCGGGTTGGGGCCAACGTCCTGACTTTC. Protein sequence: CASSSRVGANVLTF.